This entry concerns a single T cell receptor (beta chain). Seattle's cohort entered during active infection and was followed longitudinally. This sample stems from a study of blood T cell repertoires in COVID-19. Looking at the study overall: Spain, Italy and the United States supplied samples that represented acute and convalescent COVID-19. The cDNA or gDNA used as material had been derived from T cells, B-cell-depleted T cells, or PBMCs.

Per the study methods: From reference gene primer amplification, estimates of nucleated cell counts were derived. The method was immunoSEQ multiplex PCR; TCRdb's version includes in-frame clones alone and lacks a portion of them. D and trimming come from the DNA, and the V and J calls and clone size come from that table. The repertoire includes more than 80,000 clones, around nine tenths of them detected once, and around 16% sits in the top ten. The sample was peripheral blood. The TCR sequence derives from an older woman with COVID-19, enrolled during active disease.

CDR3 bases: TGTGCCAGCAGTCCCCGGGGTTATAGCAATCAGCCCCAGCATTTT. Encoded protein: CASSPRGYSNQPQHF. The chain joins TRBV27 to TRBJ1-5; no clear D gene. The ends were cut back, 5 bases at V and 0 bases at J, with 11 bases in the middle. CDR1 and CDR2 from the germline V gene are MNHEY and SMNVEV (reference sequence). CDR3 size: 15 residues.